Listed here are 13 T cell receptor beta chains from one sample, sequenced in a study of cytomegalovirus exposure and HLA in healthy donors. This PCR relied on a set of 60 Vbeta primers and 13 Jbeta primers. The method was immunoSEQ multiplex PCR; TCRdb's version includes in-frame clones alone and lacks a portion of them. This table holds about 200,000 clones, approximately 85% found once. The specimen was PBMCs. The receptor source for this set is a woman aged 40 to 50 in good health and CMV-seronegative.

This chain uses TRBV5-1 with TRBJ2-1; the match to TRBD2 covers 15 bases. This CDR3 contains 18 residues. CDR1 and CDR2 (germline): SGHRS, YFSETQ. V dropped 4 bases and J dropped 4; count of bases not matched to a gene: 9. The CDR3 bases are TGCGCCAGCAGCACCTCCGGGACTAGCGGGAGGTGGTACAATGAGCAGTTCTTC. Translation gives CASSTSGTSGRWYNEQFF.

The V and J genes are TRBV5-1 and TRBJ2-7; D is undetermined. V lost 0 bases and J 3 bases, leaving 10 bases between the germline ends. The CDR3 consists of 14 residues. Per germline, CDR1 SGHRS and CDR2 YFSETQ. The chain's CDR3 is CASSLAVTGYEQYF. DNA of the CDR3: TGCGCCAGCAGCTTGGCCGTCACGGGCTACGAGCAGTACTTC. Looking up the rest from reference TRBV5-1 and TRBJ2-7 gives the full variable domain: KAGVTQTPRYLIKTRGQQVTLSCSPISGHRSVSWYQQTPGQGLQFLFEYFSETQRNKGNFPGRFSGRQFSNSRSEMNVSTLELGDSALYLCASSLAVTGYEQYFGPGTRLTVT.

The CDR3 loop reads CASSSPGQGTYSNQPQHF. The CDR3, as DNA: TGTGCCAGTAGCTCCCCGGGACAGGGGACCTATAGCAATCAGCCCCAGCATTTT. This chain connects TRBV19 to TRBJ1-5; 10 bases line up with TRBD1. This CDR3 comprises 18 residues. Looked up from germline, CDR1 is LNHDA and CDR2 is SQIVND (reference sequence). Unmatched junction bases numbered 11, after V lost 6 bases and J lost 0 bases.

This chain uses TRBV5-5 with TRBJ1-2; tentative D call: TRBD1 (5 bases). This CDR3 has 14 amino acids. Looked up from germline, CDR1 is SGHKS and CDR2 is YYEKEE (reference sequence). Trimming left V 0 bases short and J 5 bases short, with 11 bases between. For the CDR3, the DNA is TGTGCCAGCAGCTTGGGGGGCCCTGGGTATGGCTACACCTTC. Its protein product is CASSLGGPGYGYTF.

The chain employs TRBV29-1 and TRBJ2-7, with 7 bases aligning to TRBD2. The J segment lost 7 bases and the V segment lost 4 bases, leaving 19 bases of the junction unmatched. Germline V gene lookup returns CDR1 SQVTM and CDR2 ANQGSEA. The CDR3 extends over 16 amino acids. The CDR3: CSVVGLTLTSPREQYF. As DNA, the CDR3 is TGCAGCGTTGTGGGACTAACGCTTACCTCCCCGCGGGAGCAGTACTTC.

This clone was detected only a few times. Here the CDR3 DNA reads TGTGCCAGCAAGATGGACACTTGGAGGGACACTGAAGCTTTCTTT. This sequence encodes CASKMDTWRDTEAFF. The rearrangement joins TRBV6-1 to TRBJ1-1; TRBD1 is a possible D gene (5 bases). Germline values: CDR1 MNHNS, CDR2 SASEGT. This CDR3 contains 15 residues. V lost 7 bases to trimming and J lost 3 bases, with 18 bases between them.

The V and J genes are TRBV18 and TRBJ2-2; 7 bases match TRBD2. The CDR3 sequence is 15 residues long. Unmatched junction bases numbered 6, after V lost 3 bases and J lost 5 bases. Germline CDR1 is KGHSH and CDR2 is LQKENI. The CDR3, as DNA: TGTGCCAGCTCACCGTGGGCGGGAGAAACCGGGGAGCTGTTTTTT. It yields the protein CASSPWAGETGELFF.

The chain recombines TRBV11-2 with TRBJ2-7; no definite D call. There are 13 residues in the CDR3. Germline CDR1 and CDR2: SGHAT and FQNNGV. V lost 0 bases to trimming and J lost 3 bases, with 6 bases between them. CDR3 region: CASSLEQSYEQYF. DNA of the CDR3: TGTGCCAGCAGCTTAGAACAGAGCTACGAGCAGTACTTC.

V and J are TRBV18 and TRBJ1-5, with 9 bases that match TRBD1. With V trimmed by 3 bases and J by 5 bases, 11 bases remained unmatched. Per germline, CDR1 KGHSH and CDR2 LQKENI. The CDR3 has 17 amino acids. The CDR3 is CASSPDTGQGGHQPQHF. For the CDR3, the DNA is TGTGCCAGCTCACCGGATACGGGACAGGGTGGGCATCAGCCCCAGCATTTT.

This chain links TRBV2 with TRBJ2-7; 7 bases align to TRBD1. The CDR3 runs to 14 residues. The junction had 7 bases not matched to a gene; V was cut back by 7 bases and J by 1 base. Per the germline V gene, CDR1 is SNHLY and CDR2 is FYNNEI. The CDR3 bases are TGTGCCAGCACTAAGACAGGGCAATCCTACGAGCAGTACTTC. Translating gives CASTKTGQSYEQYF.

V is TRBV12-2 and J is TRBJ1-2; the table assigns TRBD1, which was not confirmed against the DNA. TRBV12-2 is a pseudogene. The CDR3 is 19 residues long. CDR3 amino acids: CASRFLPTLGQGYHYGYTF. The DNA of the CDR3 is TGTGCAAGTCGCTTCCTCCCAACTCTGGGGCAGGGTTATCACTATGGCTACACCTTC.

The chain recombines TRBV14 with TRBJ2-1, with 13 bases aligning to TRBD2. This CDR3 contains 16 residues. Germline V gene lookup returns CDR1 SGHDN and CDR2 FVKESK. V dropped 4 bases and J dropped 4; count of bases not matched to a gene: 4. The CDR3, as DNA: TGTGCCAGCAGCCTCCGACTAGCGGGAGGATACAATGAGCAGTTCTTC. It translates to CASSLRLAGGYNEQFF.

The J gene is TRBJ1-2, the V gene TRBV6-5; 7 bases match TRBD1. V trimming: 5 bases; J trimming: 7 bases; junction bases outside the gene matches: 7. Germline V gene lookup returns CDR1 MNHEY and CDR2 SVGAGI. CDR3 length: 13 amino acids. The CDR3 DNA follows: TGTGCCAGCAGTAGTACAGGGGCGGCTGGCTACACCTTC. Translated, it gives CASSSTGAAGYTF.